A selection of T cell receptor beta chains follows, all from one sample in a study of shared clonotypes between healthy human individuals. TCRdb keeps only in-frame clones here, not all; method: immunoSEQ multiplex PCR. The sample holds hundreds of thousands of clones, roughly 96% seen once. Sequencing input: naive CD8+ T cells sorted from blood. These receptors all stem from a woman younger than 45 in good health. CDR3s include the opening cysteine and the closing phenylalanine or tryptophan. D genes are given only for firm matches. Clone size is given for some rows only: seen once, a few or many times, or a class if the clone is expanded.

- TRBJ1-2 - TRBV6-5 TGTGCCAGCACGGGGCAGGGAAACTATGGCTACACCTTC CASTGQGNYGYTF
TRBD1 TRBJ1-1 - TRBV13 TGTGCCAGCAGCTACAGGGGGCAAGGGAACACTGAAGCTTTCTTT CASSYRGQGNTEAFF
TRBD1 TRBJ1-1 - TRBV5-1 TGCGCCAGCAGCTCCCGACAGGGGCGACAGATGAACACTGAAGCTTTCTTT CASSSRQGRQMNTEAFF
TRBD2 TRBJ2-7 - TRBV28 TGTGCCAGCAGCTTAGCGGGGCCCTACGAGCAGTACTTC CASSLAGPYEQYF
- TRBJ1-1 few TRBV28 TGTGCCAGCAGTCCCACGAGGCTCAGCACTGAAGCTTTCTTT CASSPTRLSTEAFF
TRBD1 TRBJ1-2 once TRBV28 TGTGCCAGCAGTATAACGACAGGGGGTGTCTATGGCTACACCTTC CASSITTGGVYGYTF
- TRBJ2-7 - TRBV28 TGTGCCAGCAGTTTGGGGGGACTGTCCTACGAGCAGTACTTC CASSLGGLSYEQYF
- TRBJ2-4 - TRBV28 TGTGCCAGCAGTTTAGGGAGTTTTCAGTACTTC CASSLGSFQYF
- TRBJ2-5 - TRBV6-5 TGTGCCAGCAGTACAGAGGGGTACCTAGGGGAGACCCAGTACTTC CASSTEGYLGETQYF
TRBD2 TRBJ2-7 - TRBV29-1 TGCAGCGTTCGGACTAGCGGGAGTAACGAGCAGTACTTC CSVRTSGSNEQYF
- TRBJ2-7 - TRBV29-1 TGCAGCGTTGAATTGAGTGCGTCTCCAGAGGGCTACGAGCAGTACTTC CSVELSASPEGYEQYF
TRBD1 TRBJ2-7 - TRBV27 TGTGCCAGCAGTTATCTGGGGACAGATTTAGACGAGCAGTACTTC CASSYLGTDLDEQYF
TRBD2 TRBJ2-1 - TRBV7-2 TGTGCCAGCAGCTCCCTAGCGGGAGTAGGAAATGAGCAGTTCTTC CASSSLAGVGNEQFF
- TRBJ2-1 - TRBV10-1 TGCGCCAGCAGTGAGGGGGGTGAGCAGTTCTTC CASSEGGEQFF
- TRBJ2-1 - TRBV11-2 TGTGCCAGCAGCTCCGTTTCCTACAATGAGCAGTTCTTC CASSSVSYNEQFF
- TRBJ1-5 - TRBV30 TGTGCCTGGAGTACGGGGGATAGCAATCAGCCCCAGCATTTT CAWSTGDSNQPQHF
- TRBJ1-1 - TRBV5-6 TGTGCCAGCAATCCGGGAACAGGGCAGAACACTGAAGCTTTCTTT CASNPGTGQNTEAFF
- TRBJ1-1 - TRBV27 TGTGCCAGCAGTTTAAACAGCCCCAGTCAACAAGCTTTCTTT CASSLNSPSQQAFF
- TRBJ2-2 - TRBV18 TGTGCCAGCTCACCATACACCGGGGAGCTGTTTTTT CASSPYTGELFF
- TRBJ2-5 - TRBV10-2 TGCGCCAGCAGTGAGGGGCTGGACCCGTACTTC CASSEGLDPYF
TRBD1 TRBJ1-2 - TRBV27 TGTGCCAGCAGCCTAGGACAGGCCTATGGCTACACCTTC CASSLGQAYGYTF
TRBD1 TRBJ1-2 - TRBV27 TGTGCCAGCTCGACAGGGGGCGATGGCTACACCTTC CASSTGGDGYTF
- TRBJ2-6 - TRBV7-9 TGTGCCGGGACGACAGGGGCCAACGTCCTGACTTTC CAGTTGANVLTF
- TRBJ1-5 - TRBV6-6 TGTGCCAGCAGTTACCGGGATTCCAATCAGCCCCAGCATTTT CASSYRDSNQPQHF
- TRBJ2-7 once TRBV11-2 TGTGCCAGCAGCTCTTTGGGGGACACCTCCTACGAGCAGTACTTC CASSSLGDTSYEQYF
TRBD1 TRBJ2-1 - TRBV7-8 TGTGCCAGCAGCTTCGGGACAGGGGGGGTCTACAATGAGCAGTTCTTC CASSFGTGGVYNEQFF
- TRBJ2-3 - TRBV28 TGTGCCAGCAGTTACCGGCCAGATACGCAGTATTTT CASSYRPDTQYF
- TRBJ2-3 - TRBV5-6 TGTGCCAGCAGCTTGGAGGCTTGGCTGGGAGGCACAGATACGCAGTATTTT CASSLEAWLGGTDTQYF
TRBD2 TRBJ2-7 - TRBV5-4 TGTGCCAGCAGCCCCCCGCCTAGCGGGATTACCTCCTACGAGCAGTACTTC CASSPPPSGITSYEQYF
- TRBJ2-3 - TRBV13 TGTGCCAGCAGCTTTTTCCGGATATCCACAGATACGCAGTATTTT CASSFFRISTDTQYF
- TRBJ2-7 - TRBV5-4 TGTGCCAGCAGCTTGGAACGGGGCAGGCCCCACGAGCAGTACTTC CASSLERGRPHEQYF
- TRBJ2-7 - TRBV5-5 TGTGCCAGCAGCTTGGATTCCAGCGACTCCTACGAGCAGTACTTC CASSLDSSDSYEQYF
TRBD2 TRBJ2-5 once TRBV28 TGTGCCAGCATCGGGAGCGGGAAGACCCAGTACTTC CASIGSGKTQYF
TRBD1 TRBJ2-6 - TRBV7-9 TGTGCCAGCAGTCCTCCGGGACAGGGCTTCTCTGGGGCCAACGTCCTGACTTTC CASSPPGQGFSGANVLTF
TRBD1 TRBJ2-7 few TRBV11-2 TGTGCCAGCAGCACGGGACAGGGCGGCTACGAGCAGTACTTC CASSTGQGGYEQYF
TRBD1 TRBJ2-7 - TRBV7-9 TGTGCCAGCAGCTATCCGGACAGGGTCGAGCAGTACTTC CASSYPDRVEQYF
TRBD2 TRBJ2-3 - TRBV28 TGTGCCAGCGGCCGGGGACTAGCGGTCAGCACAGATACGCAGTATTTT CASGRGLAVSTDTQYF
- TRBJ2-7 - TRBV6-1 TGTGCCAGCAGAAGACCTGGGGCCTACGAGCAGTACTTC CASRRPGAYEQYF
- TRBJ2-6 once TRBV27 TGTGCCAGCAGCTATCACTCTGGGGCCAACGTCCTGACTTTC CASSYHSGANVLTF
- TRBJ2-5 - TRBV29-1 TGCAGCGTGGCTCCCCCGGGAACCTCCCGGATGCAAGAGACCCAGTACTTC CSVAPPGTSRMQETQYF
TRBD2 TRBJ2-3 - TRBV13 TGTGCCAGCAGCATACGACTAGCGGGAGGGCCGAGTAGGACAGATACGCAGTATTTT CASSIRLAGGPSRTDTQYF
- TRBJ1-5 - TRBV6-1 TGTGCCAGCAGTGAAAGGGTTCGCAATCAGCCCCAGCATTTT CASSERVRNQPQHF
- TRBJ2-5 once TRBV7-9 TGTGCCAGCAGCTTAGGTTGGGGGAGCCAAGAGACCCAGTACTTC CASSLGWGSQETQYF
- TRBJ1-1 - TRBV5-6 TGTGCCAGCAGCTTCTCGACAGTGAACACTGAAGCTTTCTTT CASSFSTVNTEAFF
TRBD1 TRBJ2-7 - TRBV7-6 TGTGCCAGCAGCTACCTAGGACAGGGGGCGGAAGAGCAGTACTTC CASSYLGQGAEEQYF
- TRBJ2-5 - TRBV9 TGTGCCAGCAGCGTAGGGATAGCGGCAAGCCAAGAGACCCAGTACTTC CASSVGIAASQETQYF
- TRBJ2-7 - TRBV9 TGTGCCAGCAGCGCGGGTAGAGGGGAATATAGCTCCGAGCAGTACTTC CASSAGRGEYSSEQYF
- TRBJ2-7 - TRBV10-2 TGCGCCAGCAGTCACGGGAGAGGGGAGCAGTACTTC CASSHGRGEQYF
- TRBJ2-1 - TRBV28 TGTGCCAGCACCATAGCCGGCGGGACTTCCTACAATGAGCAGTTCTTC CASTIAGGTSYNEQFF
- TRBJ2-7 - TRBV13 TGTGCCAGCAGCTTGGGGTCTGCCTACGAGCAGTACTTC CASSLGSAYEQYF
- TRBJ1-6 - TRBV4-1 TGCGCCAGCAGCCAAGATAAGGGACGGGAAAATTCACCCCTCCACTTT CASSQDKGRENSPLHF
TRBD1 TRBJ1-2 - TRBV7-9 TGTGCCAGCAGCACTGGGACAGGTGGTGACTATGGCTACACCTTC CASSTGTGGDYGYTF
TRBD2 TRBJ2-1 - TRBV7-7 TGTGCCAGCAGCTTGGCGGGAGGGTACAATGAGCAGTTCTTC CASSLAGGYNEQFF
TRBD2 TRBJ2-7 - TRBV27 TGTGCCAGCAGTGACAGGGAATTCACTAGCGGGAGTTGGTACGAGCAGTACTTC CASSDREFTSGSWYEQYF
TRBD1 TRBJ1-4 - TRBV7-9 TGTGCCAGCAGCGACTCCAAACAGGGGTACCCTGAAAAACTGTTTTTT CASSDSKQGYPEKLFF
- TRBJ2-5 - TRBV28 TGTGCCAGCAGTTTACATTATCAAGGGAGTCAAGAGACCCAGTACTTC CASSLHYQGSQETQYF
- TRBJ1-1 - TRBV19 TGTGCCAGTACCGATGGAGGGGTGAACACTGAAGCTTTCTTT CASTDGGVNTEAFF
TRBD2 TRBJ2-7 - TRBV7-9 TGTGCCAGCAGCCCAAGCGGGAGGTACGAGCAGTACTTC CASSPSGRYEQYF